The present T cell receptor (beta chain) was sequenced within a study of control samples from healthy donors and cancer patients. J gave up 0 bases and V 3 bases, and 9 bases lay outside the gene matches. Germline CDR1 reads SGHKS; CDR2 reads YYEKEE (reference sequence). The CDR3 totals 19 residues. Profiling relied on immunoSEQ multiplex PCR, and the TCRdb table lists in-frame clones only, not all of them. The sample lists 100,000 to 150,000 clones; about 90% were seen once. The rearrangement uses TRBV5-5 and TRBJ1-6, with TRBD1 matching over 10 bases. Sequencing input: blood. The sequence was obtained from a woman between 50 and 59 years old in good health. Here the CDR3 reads CASSWGTGVSSSYNSPLHF. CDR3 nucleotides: TGTGCCAGCAGCTGGGGGACAGGGGTTTCAAGCTCCTATAATTCACCCCTCCACTTT.